The 24 T cell receptor beta chains presented below share a single source sample, sequenced in a study of blood T cell repertoires in COVID-19. TCRdb's table, derived via immunoSEQ multiplex PCR, lists solely in-frame clones and lacks some. Of some 150,000 clones in the sample, about three quarters are singletons; the top ten hold 1.5% to 2%. Sequencing used peripheral blood. The source of these receptors is a man older than 75 with acute or convalescent COVID-19.

This chain links TRBV24-1 with TRBJ2-5, with 9 bases lining up with TRBD2. CDR1 is KGHDR, CDR2 SFDVKD, per germline. With 5 bases clipped from V and 4 bases from J, the junction kept 13 bases outside the gene matches. The CDR3 covers 17 residues. The CDR3 nucleotides are TGTGCCACCAGTGTCTCACTTAGCGGGGGAGGTCGAGAGACCCAGTACTTC. Translating it yields CATSVSLSGGGRETQYF.

The chain couples TRBV5-4 to TRBJ2-5; 8 bases align to TRBD2. V was clipped by 5 bases and J by 5 bases; unmatched bases: 8. This CDR3 has 14 residues. In germline, CDR1 is SGHNT, CDR2 YYREEE (reference sequence). CDR3 protein: CASRDSGNRETQYF. The CDR3 nucleotides are TGTGCCAGCAGAGATAGCGGGAATCGGGAGACCCAGTACTTC.

The rearrangement links TRBV19 to TRBJ2-2, with 8 nucleotides matching TRBD2. Per the germline V gene, CDR1 is LNHDA and CDR2 is SQIVND (reference sequence). This CDR3 region has 14 residues. Trimming removed 9 bases from V and 3 bases from J; junction bases left unmatched: 6. This CDR3 is CASHALADTGELFF. The DNA for the CDR3 is TGTGCCAGCCATGCACTAGCGGACACCGGGGAGCTGTTTTTT. The whole variable domain, filled in from reference TRBV19 and TRBJ2-2, reads DGGITQSPKYLFRKEGQNVTLSCEQNLNHDAMYWYRQDPGQGLRLIYYSQIVNDFQKGDIAEGYSVSREKKESFPLTVTSAQKNPTAFYLCASHALADTGELFFGEGSRLTVL.

The V gene is TRBV9, the J gene TRBJ2-1; 8 bases are a match to TRBD2. From germline, CDR1 is SGDLS and CDR2 YYNGEE. V shed 8 bases and J 2 bases; nucleotides not matched to a gene: 12. This CDR3 has 16 amino acids. CDR3 coding DNA: TGTGCCAGTTGCCCCTCGGGGGGGTTAACCTACAATGAGCAGTTCTTC. Translating it yields CASCPSGGLTYNEQFF.

The sample holds a few counts of this clone. The V and J genes are TRBV5-4 and TRBJ2-1; D not certain. V gave up 4 bases and J gave up 10 bases, with 12 bases separating them. The germline V gene encodes CDR1 SGHNT and CDR2 YYREEE (reference sequence). CDR3 length: 12 amino acids. The CDR3 loop reads CASSRIAEEQFF. CDR3 in DNA: TGTGCCAGCAGCCGAATAGCCGAGGAGCAGTTCTTC.

The chain couples TRBV10-3 to TRBJ1-2, with D uncertain. The CDR3 consists of 13 residues. The V and J ends lost 4 bases and 4 bases respectively, with 10 bases between them. Germline CDR1 ENHRY, CDR2 SYGVKD. CDR3 nucleotide sequence: TGTGCCATCAGTGTGGAACAGCCCTATGGCTACACCTTC. This encodes CAISVEQPYGYTF.

This clone was picked up many times. This chain joins TRBV7-2 and TRBJ1-2; 7 bases align to TRBD1. J lost 3 bases, V lost 5 bases, and 6 bases had no gene match. The CDR3 is 14 residues long. Per germline, CDR1 SGHTA and CDR2 FQGNSA. The CDR3 here is CASSLAGTDYGYTF. The CDR3 DNA sequence: TGTGCCAGCAGCCTTGCCGGGACAGACTATGGCTACACCTTC.

The V gene is TRBV7-3, the J gene TRBJ1-1; weak D call: TRBD1 (5 bases). The CDR3 totals 13 residues. The V end was cut by 2 bases, the J end by 4 bases, with 8 bases between. Germline assignment: CDR1 SGHTA and CDR2 FQGTGA. CDR3 residues: CASSLSQGTEAFF. DNA of the CDR3: TGTGCCAGCAGCTTATCCCAGGGCACTGAAGCTTTCTTT. The full variable domain, completed using reference TRBV7-3 and TRBJ1-1, is GAGVSQTPSNKVTEKGKYVELRCDPISGHTALYWYRQSLGQGPEFLIYFQGTGAADDSGLPNDRFFAVRPEGSVSTLKIQRTERGDSAVYLCASSLSQGTEAFFGQGTRLTVV.

This chain joins TRBV9 and TRBJ1-4, with no clear D. In germline, CDR1 is SGDLS, CDR2 YYNGEE. CDR3 length equals 15 residues. Trimming pared 0 bases from V and 4 bases from J, leaving 10 bases between. Here the CDR3 reads CASSVVGGVNEKLFF. CDR3 DNA sequence: TGTGCCAGCAGCGTAGTCGGCGGAGTTAATGAAAAACTGTTTTTT.

This chain uses TRBV2 with TRBJ1-2; TRBD1 aligns across 8 bases. Germline V CDR1 and CDR2: SNHLY, FYNNEI. The CDR3 is 14 residues long. With 6 bases clipped from V and 4 bases from J, the junction kept 7 bases outside the gene matches. The CDR3 DNA is TGTGCCAGCAGCACAACAGGGGGTTTCTATGGCTACACCTTC. It yields the protein CASSTTGGFYGYTF.

Comment on this clone: The same CDR3 is also encoded by other DNA sequences in this sample. V is TRBV5-1 and J is TRBJ1-2; D is perhaps TRBD1 (6 bases). Trimming took off 4 bases at V and 2 bases at J, with 12 bases between the two ends. This CDR3 spans 14 amino acids. Germline V CDR1 and CDR2: SGHRS, YFSETQ. The CDR3 loop reads CASSPGTGNYGYTF. DNA for the CDR3: TGCGCCAGCAGCCCCGGAACAGGGAACTATGGCTACACCTTC. Drawing the rest from reference TRBV5-1 and TRBJ1-2, the complete variable domain is KAGVTQTPRYLIKTRGQQVTLSCSPISGHRSVSWYQQTPGQGLQFLFEYFSETQRNKGNFPGRFSGRQFSNSRSEMNVSTLELGDSALYLCASSPGTGNYGYTFGSGTRLTVV.

In nucleotides, the CDR3 is TGTGCCAGTACGGGGGGCGGCAATCAGCCCCAGCATTTT. Translation: CASTGGGNQPQHF. The rearrangement links TRBV19 to TRBJ1-5; D possibly corresponds to TRBD1 (6 bases). V was cut by 7 bases and J by 2 bases, with 9 bases left in between. CDR3 length: 13 residues. The germline V gene has CDR1 LNHDA and CDR2 SQIVND (reference sequence).

The V call is TRBV7-2, the J call TRBJ2-4; TRBD1 agrees at 7 bases. CDR1 is SGHTA and CDR2 is FQGNSA in the germline V gene. The CDR3 consists of 14 residues. The V segment lost 3 bases and the J segment 4 bases; nucleotides outside the gene matches: 3. The CDR3 coding sequence is TGTGCCAGCAGCTTCGACAGGGTAAAAAACATTCAGTACTTC. It is translated as CASSFDRVKNIQYF.

This clone was detected only a few times. The gene calls are TRBV6-1 and TRBJ1-3; D is undetermined. Germline V CDR1 and CDR2: MNHNS, SASEGT. Trimming left V 4 bases short and J 0 bases short, with 16 bases between. The CDR3 is made up of 17 amino acids. The CDR3 DNA reads TGTGCCAGCAGTGTGAACTTCGAGGGTATCTCTGGAAACACCATATATTTT. Translation: CASSVNFEGISGNTIYF.

The chain has TRBV19 and TRBJ2-7; no definite D call. Germline CDR1 reads LNHDA; CDR2 reads SQIVND (reference sequence). V was shortened by 6 bases and J by 0 bases, with 9 bases between the two germline ends. CDR3 length: 13 residues. The CDR3: CASRPRSSYEQYF. The CDR3 nucleotides are TGTGCCAGTAGACCTCGGAGCTCCTACGAGCAGTACTTC.

This chain uses TRBV24-1 with TRBJ2-5; 8 bases map to TRBD1. J lost 5 bases, V lost 4 bases, and 11 bases had no gene match. Germline CDR1 and CDR2: KGHDR and SFDVKD. The CDR3 covers 16 residues. CDR3 nucleotide sequence: TGTGCCACCAGTGAGGATGACAGGGGAGTGTGGGAGACCCAGTACTTC. It yields the protein CATSEDDRGVWETQYF.

In regard to this clone: Other DNA sequences in the same sample also yield this CDR3. This chain links TRBV6-5 with TRBJ1-3; D is unresolved. The CDR3 extends over 14 amino acids. Germline values: CDR1 MNHEY, CDR2 SVGAGI. The germline V and J ends were trimmed by 2 bases and 2 bases, with 7 bases remaining between them. Written as DNA, the CDR3 is TGTGCCAGCAGTTACGGAGGGACTGGAAACACCATATATTTT. Translation: CASSYGGTGNTIYF.

This clone was recorded only once. The chain employs TRBV5-1 and TRBJ2-1; 8 positions match TRBD1. Germline V gives CDR1 SGHRS, CDR2 YFSETQ. The ends lost 0 bases at V and 9 bases at J; junction bases unmatched: 8. The CDR3 runs 15 residues. The CDR3 spells CASSLETGGSSEQFF. Here the CDR3 DNA reads TGCGCCAGCAGCTTGGAAACAGGGGGTTCAAGTGAGCAGTTCTTC.

The chain is built from TRBV6-5 and TRBJ1-4; D gene uncertain. With 2 bases removed from V and 0 bases from J, the gap between germline ends came to 10 bases. This CDR3 has 16 residues. The V gene's germline CDR1 is MNHEY and CDR2 SVGAGI. The CDR3 sequence: CASSYEVGATNEKLFF. CDR3 nucleotides: TGTGCCAGCAGTTACGAGGTCGGGGCAACTAATGAAAAACTGTTTTTT.

The genes are TRBV5-1 and TRBJ2-2; weak D call: TRBD2 (6 bases). Trimming cost V 1 base and J 0 bases, with 10 bases left between them. Germline assignment: CDR1 SGHRS and CDR2 YFSETQ. The CDR3 is 16 residues long. CDR3 bases: TGCGCCAGCAGCTTGTTGGGGGGTTCGAACACCGGGGAGCTGTTTTTT. Protein product: CASSLLGGSNTGELFF.

This chain uses TRBV4-2 with TRBJ1-3; TRBD1 matches 7 bases. The CDR3 has 14 amino acids. The J segment lost 8 bases and the V segment lost 1 base, leaving 5 bases of the junction unmatched. Germline V CDR1 and CDR2: LGHNA, YNFKEQ. Here the CDR3 reads CASSQGTGEDTIYF. The CDR3 region has the DNA TGTGCCAGCAGCCAAGGCACAGGGGAGGACACCATATATTTT.

The rearrangement links TRBV19 to TRBJ1-5, with a tentative D call TRBD1 (5 bases). The CDR3 has 14 amino acids. Germline V gene sequence: CDR1 LNHDA, CDR2 SQIVND (reference sequence). V was trimmed by 3 bases and J by 5 bases, leaving 11 bases between them. Here the CDR3 reads CASSIGGSHQPQHF. Written as DNA, the CDR3 is TGTGCCAGTAGTATCGGGGGGTCTCATCAGCCCCAGCATTTT.

This clone was seen a few times. This chain connects TRBV9 to TRBJ2-5, with TRBD1 as a possible D gene (7 bases). The germline V gene encodes CDR1 SGDLS and CDR2 YYNGEE. CDR3 length equals 16 residues. Deletions cut 0 bases from V and 5 bases from J, with 17 bases between. This CDR3 reads CASSVDAQGRWETQYF. For the CDR3, the DNA is TGTGCCAGCAGCGTAGATGCACAGGGGAGGTGGGAGACCCAGTACTTC.

In DNA, the CDR3 is TGTGCCAGCAGCTTACGGGGGTTCGAGACCCAGTACTTC. It is translated as CASSLRGFETQYF. This chain links TRBV7-9 with TRBJ2-5; possibly TRBD2 for D (6 bases). The CDR3 is 13 residues long. The V end was cut by 2 bases, the J end by 5 bases, with 9 bases between. The germline V gene has CDR1 SEHNR and CDR2 FQNEAQ (reference sequence).